This T cell receptor beta chain is from a study of brain T cells in children with intractable seizures. Study findings and constraints: Viral specificity was inferred only from CDR3 similarity; HCMV serostatus was unknown. Pre- and post-surgery blood differed in depth, so pre-surgery absences may be undersampling.

Only in-frame clones appear in the TCRdb table, and some are missing; sequencing was by immunoSEQ multiplex PCR. This sample yields about 80,000 clones, of which approximately 89% are seen a single time; roughly a quarter belongs to the top ten. Only cases whose brain tissue showed the highest T cell transcript signatures were sequenced. Patients received at least one anti-epileptic drug before surgery. This CDR3 has 12 residues. Trimming left V 1 base short and J 5 bases short, with 5 bases between. The germline V gene encodes CDR1 LGHDT and CDR2 YNNKEL (reference sequence). As to this clone: Its antigen is not known. Other DNA sequences of this sample code for an identical CDR3.

The receptor's source is a girl aged 2 to 10 with Rasmussen encephalitis and intractable seizures. This material consisted of peripheral blood, taken at surgery. J is TRBJ1-1 and V is TRBV3-1 (or the pseudogene TRBV3-2); no reliable D call. CDR3 in DNA: TGTGCCAGCAGCCAAGGTGGAACTGAAGCTTTCTTT. This encodes CASSQGGTEAFF.